This entry lists 19 T cell receptor beta chains sequenced from one sample in a study of somatic mutations in cytotoxic T cells in rheumatoid arthritis. Sequencing was performed with immunoSEQ multiplex PCR; in TCRdb, only in-frame clones are kept and a portion is missing. The profile covers about 19,000 clones, with roughly four fifths appearing a single time and more than 9% taken by the ten largest. Sample: CD8+ T cells sorted from blood. These receptors all come from a woman in her forties or fifties in good health.

The chain recombines TRBV2 with TRBJ2-4, with D possibly being TRBD1 (5 bases). V gave up 6 bases and J gave up 2 bases, with 20 bases separating them. Germline CDR1 and CDR2: SNHLY and FYNNEI. The CDR3 spans 17 residues. In DNA form, the CDR3 reads TGTGCCAGCAGCGTAGTCCGGGCGGTGGGGCCCAAAAACATTCAGTACTTC. Encoded protein: CASSVVRAVGPKNIQYF.

The chain joins TRBV5-6 to TRBJ2-1; D perhaps matches TRBD2 (7 bases). Trimming took 0 bases from V and 0 from J, leaving 10 bases between them. This CDR3 is built from 16 residues. Germline assignment: CDR1 SGHDT and CDR2 YYEEEE. CDR3 sequence: CASSLGGGCSYNEQFF. The DNA for the CDR3 is TGTGCCAGCAGCTTGGGGGGGGGCTGCTCCTACAATGAGCAGTTCTTC.

The chain links TRBV7-9 to TRBJ1-5; 8 bases are shared with TRBD1. With V trimmed by 0 bases and J by 7 bases, 14 bases remained unmatched. Germline V CDR1 and CDR2: SEHNR, FQNEAQ (reference sequence). This CDR3 has 18 amino acids. CDR3 coding DNA: TGTGCCAGCAGCTTAGCCGGGTCCGGGACAGGCTTCAGGCAGCCCCAGCATTTT. It translates to CASSLAGSGTGFRQPQHF.

This clone showed up just once. The V call is TRBV6-1, the J call TRBJ1-5; D unresolved. The germline V gene encodes CDR1 MNHNS and CDR2 SASEGT. The CDR3 totals 15 residues. Trimming removed 2 bases from V and 0 bases from J, with 8 bases in between. In DNA form, the CDR3 reads TGTGCCAGCAGTGAATGGTCTTATAGCAATCAGCCCCAGCATTTT. It encodes CASSEWSYSNQPQHF.

The chain employs TRBV28 and TRBJ2-7; D may be TRBD1 (6 bases). Germline V gives CDR1 MDHEN, CDR2 SYDVKM. The germline V and J ends were trimmed by 3 bases and 2 bases, with 11 bases remaining between them. This CDR3 is built from 14 residues. CDR3 DNA sequence: TGTGCCAGCAGTTTTTACAGGGCGCCCTACGAGCAGTACTTC. It specifies CASSFYRAPYEQYF. The full variable domain, its missing parts supplied by reference TRBV28 and TRBJ2-7, is DVKVTQSSRYLVKRTGEKVFLECVQDMDHENMFWYRQDPGLGLRLIYFSYDVKMKEKGDIPEGYSVSREKKERFSLILESASTNQTSMYLCASSFYRAPYEQYFGPGTRLTVT.

The gene calls are TRBV7-8 and TRBJ2-7; TRBD2 is a possible D gene (6 bases). CDR1 is SGHVS, CDR2 FQNEAQ, per germline. V dropped 5 bases and J dropped 4 bases, with 18 bases sitting between them. This CDR3 region has 15 residues. The CDR3: CASSPAPGLQYEQYF. In nucleotides, the CDR3 is TGTGCCAGCAGCCCCGCACCAGGACTACAGTACGAGCAGTACTTC.

The J gene is TRBJ2-2, the V gene TRBV19, with D hard to call. The V gene's germline CDR1 is LNHDA and CDR2 SQIVND (reference sequence). V dropped 5 bases and J dropped 4 bases, with 11 bases sitting between them. The CDR3 is made up of 14 amino acids. CDR3 protein: CASSPYGPTGELFF. DNA for the CDR3: TGTGCCAGTAGTCCATACGGTCCCACCGGGGAGCTGTTTTTT.

This clone has just one count. The V call is TRBV28, the J call TRBJ1-2; 12 bases map to TRBD1. V gave up 6 bases and J gave up 6 bases; unmatched junction bases: 5. The germline gives CDR1 MDHEN, CDR2 SYDVKM. The CDR3 covers 14 residues. This CDR3 is CASSHRDRGHGYTF. In DNA form, the CDR3 reads TGTGCCAGCAGCCACCGGGACAGGGGGCATGGCTACACCTTC.

This chain joins TRBV4-1 and TRBJ1-5, with 7 bases fitting TRBD1. From germline, CDR1 is MGHRA and CDR2 YSYEKL. The CDR3 length is 14 residues. Losses at the gene ends were 4 bases for V and 2 bases for J; bases not matched to a gene: 2. CDR3 sequence: CASSLGQGNQPQHF. The DNA for the CDR3 is TGCGCCAGCAGCCTAGGACAGGGCAATCAGCCCCAGCATTTT.

The chain couples TRBV2 to TRBJ2-7, with a tentative D call TRBD2 (6 bases). Germline V gene lookup returns CDR1 SNHLY and CDR2 FYNNEI. The V gene lost 6 bases and the J gene lost 3 bases, with 15 bases spanning the gap. The CDR3 is 14 residues long. The CDR3 protein is CASSDGTDLYEQYF. CDR3 DNA: TGTGCCAGCAGCGACGGGACTGACCTCTACGAGCAGTACTTC.

This chain links TRBV4-1 with TRBJ1-3; 7 bases map to TRBD1. V dropped 0 bases and J dropped 5; count of bases not matched to a gene: 7. Germline CDR1 and CDR2: MGHRA and YSYEKL. This CDR3 is built from 16 residues. This CDR3 reads CASSQERDRTRNTIYF. The CDR3 DNA reads TGCGCCAGCAGCCAAGAAAGGGACAGAACCCGAAACACCATATATTTT.

The chain employs TRBV4-1 and TRBJ2-6, with a tentative D call TRBD2 (5 bases). The CDR3 totals 17 residues. CDR1 MGHRA and CDR2 YSYEKL come from the germline V gene. Between the trimmed V and J ends, which lost 1 base and 2 bases, there was a span of 12 bases. The CDR3, as DNA: TGCGCCAGCAGCCAAGGACGGGAAAGAGCTGGGGCCAACGTCCTGACTTTC. Its translation: CASSQGRERAGANVLTF.

The V call is TRBV7-8, the J call TRBJ1-1, with unresolved D. The germline gives CDR1 SGHVS, CDR2 FQNEAQ. Trimming removed 0 bases at V and 4 bases at J, with 9 bases between. The CDR3 consists of 14 residues. CDR3 coding DNA: TGTGCCAGCAGCTTAGCGGCAGGAACCACTGAAGCTTTCTTT. Protein sequence: CASSLAAGTTEAFF.

V gene TRBV15 combines with J gene TRBJ2-2; perhaps TRBD1 as D (5 bases). Trimming removed 1 base at V and 1 base at J, with 10 bases between. Germline values: CDR1 LNHNV, CDR2 YYDKDF (reference sequence). The CDR3 length is 16 residues. The CDR3 sequence is CATSRVNQGNTGELFF. The CDR3 nucleotides are TGTGCCACCAGCAGAGTGAACCAGGGGAACACCGGGGAGCTGTTTTTT.

The V and J genes are TRBV6-6 and TRBJ1-1; unclear D gene. Looked up from germline, CDR1 is MNHNY and CDR2 is SVGAGI (reference sequence). V lost 7 bases and J lost 3, with 15 bases in between. The CDR3 is 14 residues long. The chain's CDR3 is CASTPEGWDTEAFF. The DNA for the CDR3 is TGTGCCAGCACCCCGGAGGGATGGGACACTGAAGCTTTCTTT.

This chain uses TRBV7-9 with TRBJ2-3; 7 nucleotides match TRBD1. The CDR3 extends over 17 amino acids. Germline values: CDR1 SEHNR, CDR2 FQNEAQ (reference sequence). With 5 bases clipped from V and 2 bases from J, the junction kept 13 bases outside the gene matches. The CDR3 sequence is CASSGLSSGQTTDTQYF. DNA for the CDR3: TGTGCCAGCAGCGGCCTTAGCTCGGGACAGACCACAGATACGCAGTATTTT.

The genes are TRBV15 and TRBJ2-1; 8 bases line up with TRBD1. J was trimmed by 2 bases and V by 5 bases; bases with no gene match: 8. This CDR3 contains 16 residues. Germline V gene data show CDR1 as LNHNV and CDR2 as YYDKDF (reference sequence). CDR3 DNA sequence: TGTGCCACCAGCCCAACCCAGGGGGCAGCCTACAATGAGCAGTTCTTC. Its protein product is CATSPTQGAAYNEQFF.

The CDR3 spells CASSPAAAPGTGELFF. The CDR3 bases are TGCGCCAGCAGCCCAGCTGCGGCCCCGGGCACCGGGGAGCTGTTTTTT. V is TRBV4-1 and J is TRBJ2-2; D is ambiguous. CDR1 is MGHRA, CDR2 YSYEKL, per germline. This CDR3 has 16 residues. V was cut by 4 bases and J by 4 bases, with 16 bases left in between.

V and J are TRBV13 and TRBJ1-3; the D is unclear. The CDR3 length is 15 residues. CDR1 is PRHDT, CDR2 FYEKMQ, per germline (reference sequence). Trimming shortened V by 4 bases and J by 0 bases, and 10 bases separated the two germline ends. The CDR3 protein is CASSSPGNSGNTIYF. The CDR3 DNA is TGTGCCAGCAGCTCCCCCGGGAACTCTGGAAACACCATATATTTT.